One and the same sample provided the 8 T cell receptor beta chains below, sequenced in a study of monozygotic twins with inflammatory bowel disease. TCRdb re-called the 5' RACE reads and catalogs CDR3 proteins one per entry, DNA excluded. Reported are approximately 400,000 distinct CDR3 sequences; the ten largest clones contain 2% to 3%. The sequenced material came from blood. The origin of the receptors is a human donor with ulcerative colitis or Crohn's disease, or a healthy co-twin of an affected twin (not recorded which).

This sequence joins TRBV5-1 and TRBJ2-1; the D gene TCRdb calls, TRBD2, cannot be checked with no DNA. This CDR3 contains 16 residues. Germline CDR1 is SGHRS and CDR2 is YFSETQ. CDR3 region: CASSLVPGGSYNEQFF.

This chain joins TRBV9 and TRBJ1-4; no DNA is available, so the TRBD1 call from TCRdb remains unchecked. The germline gives CDR1 SGDLS, CDR2 YYNGEE. CDR3 length equals 15 residues. The CDR3 region is CASSVGTLANEKLFF.

V and J are TRBV5-1 and TRBJ1-1; TCRdb designates TRBD1, a call that cannot be tested without DNA. The CDR3 runs to 14 residues. Germline lookup yields CDR1 SGHRS and CDR2 YFSETQ. The CDR3 loop is CASSLTGSNAEAFF.

J is TRBJ1-4 and V is TRBV9; TCRdb calls TRBD1, which cannot be checked without DNA. Germline CDR1 reads SGDLS; CDR2 reads YYNGEE. The CDR3 covers 14 residues. CDR3 residues: CASSTGTVNEKLFF.

The V and J genes are TRBV10-1 and TRBJ2-7; TCRdb lists TRBD1, though no DNA is available to test this call. The CDR3 is made up of 15 amino acids. Germline V gene data show CDR1 as WNHNN and CDR2 as SYGVQD (reference sequence). CDR3 sequence reads: CASSAAGTGTYEQYF.

The V and J genes are TRBV20-1 and TRBJ2-1; the TRBD2 assignment by TCRdb is unverifiable without DNA. The CDR3 has 13 residues. Germline V gene data show CDR1 as DFQATT and CDR2 as SNEGSKA (reference sequence). This CDR3 reads CSAWTSVKNEQFF.

The chain uses TRBV12-3 or TRBV12-4 and TRBJ2-5; with no DNA, the TCRdb D assignment of TRBD1 cannot be verified. This CDR3 comprises 15 residues. The CDR3 sequence is CASRWAGTPQETQYF.

The rearrangement links TRBV6-1 to TRBJ2-7; TCRdb picks TRBD1, but there is no DNA to check that call. CDR3 length: 14 amino acids. The germline CDR1 and CDR2 sequences are MNHNS and SASEGT. CDR3 in amino acids: CASSIQGVRYEQYF.